These T cell receptor beta chains were read from a single sample in a study of OX40 agonist ivuxolimab in advanced cancers. Assay: immunoSEQ multiplex PCR; the TCRdb copy retains only in-frame clones and omits some. The table has tens of thousands of clones, around 83% seen once; the top ten hold 2% to 2.5%. The sample consisted of CD4+ or CD8+ T cells sorted from blood, taken in a trial of the OX40 agonist ivuxolimab. These TCRs come from an adult with an advanced solid tumor such as melanoma, head and neck, liver or kidney cancer. CDR3s include the opening cysteine and the closing phenylalanine or tryptophan. A D gene is named only where the DNA matches it firmly. Not all rows give a size; the values are once, few, many and, for expanded clones, a class.

d_gene | abundance | j_gene | len | v_gene | CDR3aa | CDR3nt
TRBD2 | NA | TRBJ2-5 | 15 | TRBV2 | CASSQVGLAGETQYF | TGTGCCAGCAGTCAGGTGGGACTAGCGGGGGAGACCCAGTACTTC
NA | NA | TRBJ2-7 | 15 | TRBV15 | CATSRDGKGEGEQYF | TGTGCCACCAGCAGAGATGGGAAGGGGGAGGGCGAGCAGTACTTC
NA | NA | TRBJ2-5 | 12 | TRBV4-2 | CASSQERETQYF | TGTGCCAGCAGCCAAGAAAGGGAGACCCAGTACTTC
NA | NA | TRBJ2-4 | 15 | TRBV10-3 | CAISEGPTAKNIQYF | TGTGCCATCAGTGAGGGACCGACAGCCAAAAACATTCAGTACTTC
NA | NA | TRBJ1-1 | 15 | TRBV7-2 | CASSLAGARGTEAFF | TGTGCCAGCAGCTTAGCAGGGGCCCGTGGCACTGAAGCTTTCTTT
NA | NA | TRBJ1-3 | 13 | TRBV6-5 | CASSYGGRNTIYF | TGTGCCAGCAGTTACGGGGGGCGAAACACCATATATTTT
NA | NA | TRBJ2-7 | 13 | TRBV4-2 | CARNPSRRNEQYF | TGTGCCCGGAACCCTAGTAGGAGGAACGAGCAGTACTTC
TRBD1 | NA | TRBJ1-5 | 14 | TRBV2 | CASSPGGRAQPQHF | TGTGCCAGCAGTCCAGGGGGCAGGGCTCAGCCCCAGCATTTT
NA | NA | TRBJ2-3 | 15 | TRBV7-9 | CASSLKETHTDTQYF | TGTGCCAGCAGCTTGAAGGAGACCCACACAGATACGCAGTATTTT
NA | NA | TRBJ1-1 | 12 | TRBV6-1 | CATNAGVPRAFF | TGTGCCACCAACGCGGGTGTCCCCCGTGCTTTCTTT
NA | NA | TRBJ1-4 | 17 | TRBV16 | CASSQSSTPRNGEKLFF | TGTGCCAGCAGCCAATCGTCTACGCCTCGTAATGGTGAAAAACTGTTTTTT
TRBD1 | NA | TRBJ2-1 | 13 | TRBV2 | CASTEDRVNEQFF | TGTGCCAGCACCGAGGACAGGGTAAATGAGCAGTTCTTC
NA | NA | TRBJ2-5 | 11 | TRBV7-6 | CASSFKETQYF | TGTGCCAGCAGCTTCAAAGAGACCCAGTACTTC
NA | NA | TRBJ2-2 | 13 | TRBV7-6 | CASSLAGSGELFF | TGTGCCAGCAGCTTAGCAGGGTCCGGGGAGCTGTTTTTT
TRBD1 | NA | TRBJ1-5 | 14 | TRBV2 | CASSDGQGQRAQHF | TGTGCCAGCAGTGACGGACAGGGGCAAAGGGCCCAGCATTTT
TRBD2 | NA | TRBJ2-1 | 15 | TRBV9 | CASSLSGGALYEQFF | TGTGCCAGCAGCCTTAGCGGGGGGGCCTTATATGAGCAGTTCTTC
NA | NA | TRBJ2-2 | 17 | TRBV2 | CASSDPTGPRGTGELFF | TGTGCCAGCAGTGACCCGACAGGTCCCCGGGGCACCGGGGAGCTGTTTTTT
TRBD2 | NA | TRBJ2-7 | 14 | TRBV14 | CASSQASGRVQQYF | TGTGCCAGCAGCCAGGCCAGCGGGAGGGTTCAGCAGTACTTC
NA | NA | TRBJ1-1 | 13 | TRBV27 | CASSGGVNTEAFF | TGTGCCAGCAGTGGAGGGGTTAACACTGAAGCTTTCTTT
TRBD2 | NA | TRBJ2-5 | 14 | TRBV4-1 | CASSQVGTSGTQYF | TGCGCCAGCAGCCAAGTCGGGACTAGCGGGACCCAGTACTTC
NA | NA | TRBJ1-1 | 13 | TRBV18 | CASSYNTDTEAFF | TGTGCCAGCTCTTACAACACCGACACTGAAGCTTTCTTT
NA | NA | TRBJ2-7 | 15 | TRBV11-2 | CASSPDFFLPYEQYF | TGTGCCAGCAGCCCGGACTTTTTTCTCCCGTACGAGCAGTACTTC
NA | NA | TRBJ1-2 | 16 | TRBV16 | CASSLPLVPAPSGYTF | TGTGCCAGCAGCCTCCCTTTGGTCCCGGCCCCCTCGGGCTACACCTTC
NA | NA | TRBJ2-3 | 13 | TRBV18 | CASSPQSTDTQYF | TGTGCCAGCTCCCCACAGAGCACAGATACGCAGTATTTT
NA | NA | TRBJ1-1 | 12 | TRBV5-1 | CASSSVDREAFF | TGCGCCAGCAGCTCAGTGGACCGCGAAGCTTTCTTT
NA | medium-sized | TRBJ2-2 | 16 | TRBV4-1 | CASSRDAGTNTGELFF | TGCGCCAGCAGCCGCGACGCAGGGACCAACACCGGGGAGCTGTTTTTT
NA | NA | TRBJ1-1 | 15 | TRBV4-2 | CASSQDEGSRVQAFF | TGTGCCAGCAGCCAAGATGAGGGGTCTCGGGTTCAAGCTTTCTTT
NA | NA | TRBJ2-5 | 13 | TRBV18 | CASSPVSRETQYF | TGTGCCAGCTCACCCGTATCCCGAGAGACCCAGTACTTC
NA | NA | TRBJ2-6 | 16 | TRBV18 | CASSPARIAGANFLTF | TGTGCCAGCTCACCGGCCCGGATCGCCGGGGCCAACTTCCTGACTTTC
NA | NA | TRBJ1-2 | 14 | TRBV2 | CASRVGANNYGYTF | TGTGCCAGCAGGGTTGGAGCGAATAACTATGGCTACACCTTC
TRBD2 | NA | TRBJ2-3 | 21 | TRBV27 | CASSSYSFRLAGVTHTDTQYF | TGTGCCAGCAGTTCCTACTCTTTCCGACTAGCGGGAGTCACACACACAGATACGCAGTATTTT
NA | NA | TRBJ1-1 | 20 | TRBV4-2 | CASSQPLVGSEKYVNTEAFF | TGTGCCAGCAGCCAACCCTTGGTTGGGTCAGAAAAATATGTGAACACTGAAGCTTTCTTT
NA | NA | TRBJ2-6 | 15 | TRBV9 | CASSRTGSGANVLTF | TGTGCCAGCAGCCGAACAGGGTCGGGGGCCAACGTCCTGACTTTC
NA | NA | TRBJ2-7 | 14 | TRBV6-4 | CASSGGKASYEQYF | TGTGCCAGCAGTGGAGGGAAGGCCTCCTACGAGCAGTACTTC